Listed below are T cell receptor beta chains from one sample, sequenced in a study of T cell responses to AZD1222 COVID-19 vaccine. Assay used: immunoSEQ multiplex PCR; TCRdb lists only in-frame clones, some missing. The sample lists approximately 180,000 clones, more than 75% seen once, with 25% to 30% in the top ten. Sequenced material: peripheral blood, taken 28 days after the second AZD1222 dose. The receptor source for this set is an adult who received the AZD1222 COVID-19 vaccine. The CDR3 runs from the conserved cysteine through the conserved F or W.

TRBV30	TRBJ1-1	CAWKGAGGGDTEAFF
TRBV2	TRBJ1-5	CASGRDFPGQPQHF
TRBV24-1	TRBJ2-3	CATSDPDRGYSDTQYF
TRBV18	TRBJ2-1	CASSPPGLAGGDEQFF
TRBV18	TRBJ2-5	CASSPTTSGEPAETQYF
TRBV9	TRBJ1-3	CASSVVGQGGNTIYF
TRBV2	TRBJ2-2	CASSERAGGAGELFF
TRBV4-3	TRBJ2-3	CASSPRPAASTDTQYF
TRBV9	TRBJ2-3	CASSPEGSSDTQYF
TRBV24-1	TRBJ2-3	CATSDSRGRSTDTQYF
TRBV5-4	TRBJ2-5	CASSAAGLGETQYF
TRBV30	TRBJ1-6	CAWSVASGALLHF
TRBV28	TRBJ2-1	CASRTSGTGGDEQFF
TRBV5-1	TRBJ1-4	CASSQGANEKLFF
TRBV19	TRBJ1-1	CASSTDRGLKAFF
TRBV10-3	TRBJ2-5	CAISEASGGGTQYF
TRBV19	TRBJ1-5	CASNPFAFSNQPQHF
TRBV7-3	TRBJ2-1	CASSSEIAGATPNEQFF
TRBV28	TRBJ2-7	CASSQPGGGQRSYEQYF
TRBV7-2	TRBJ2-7	CASSSGMVREQYF
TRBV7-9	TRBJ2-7	CASSLDSSGSNEQYF
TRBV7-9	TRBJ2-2	CASSDLVGAAGELFF
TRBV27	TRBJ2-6	CASSTHSSGANVLTF
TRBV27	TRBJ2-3	CASTRVSTDTQYF
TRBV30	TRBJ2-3	CAWRTEGTDTQYF
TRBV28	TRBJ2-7	CASSLGLAGRYEQYF
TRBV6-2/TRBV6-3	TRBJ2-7	CASSYSGTRKYEQYF
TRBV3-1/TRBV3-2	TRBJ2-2	CASSLTGFPGELFF
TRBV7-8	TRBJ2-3	CASSLTVAGLGLAGTDTQYF
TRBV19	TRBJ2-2	CASTYPDRDTGELFF
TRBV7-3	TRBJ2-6	CASSPTGGGANVLTF
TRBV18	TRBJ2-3	CASSPGTTDTQYF
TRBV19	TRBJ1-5	CASMIFGQPQHF
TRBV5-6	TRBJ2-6	CASSSDSFPGANVLTF
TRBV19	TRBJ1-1	CASSIAPGGTGNTEAFF
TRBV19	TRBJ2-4	CASRGGGEWAKNIQYF
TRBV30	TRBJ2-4	CAWSVLPIQYF
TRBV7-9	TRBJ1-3	CASSHPQESSGNTIYF
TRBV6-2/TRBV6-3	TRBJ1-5	CASSFRVNQPQHF
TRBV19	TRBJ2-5	CASSIRAGGETQYF
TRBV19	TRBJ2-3	CATHGQGTDTQYF
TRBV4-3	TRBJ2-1	CASSQHGNEQFF
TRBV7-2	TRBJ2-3	CASARREGRGDTQYF
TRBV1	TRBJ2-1	CTSSQDKGRQGPYNEQFF
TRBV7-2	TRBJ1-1	CASSPHEGGTEAFF
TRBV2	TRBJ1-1	CAGSVRGGTEAFF
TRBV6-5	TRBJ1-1	CASSYSRSLNTEAFF
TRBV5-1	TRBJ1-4	CASSVGGPNEKLFF
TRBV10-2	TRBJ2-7	CASQTGNEQYF
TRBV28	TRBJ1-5	CASSPQGAWGQPQHF
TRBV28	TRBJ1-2	CASSRTADYGYTF
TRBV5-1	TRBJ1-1	CASSFQGENTEAFF
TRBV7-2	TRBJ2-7	CASSTGTRPYEQYF